Here is one T cell receptor (beta chain) with its context. Its antigen is currently unknown. These data originate in a study of PD-1 blockade in classical Hodgkin lymphoma. Study at large: Nivolumab dosing for patients was 3 mg/kg, administered intravenously every 2 weeks.

In every patient, relapse followed autologous stem cell transplantation, while exposure to brentuximab vedotin differed. Using immunoSEQ multiplex PCR, the repertoire was profiled, and TCRdb retains in-frame clones only, with some absent. The sample lists about 98,000 clones; roughly 76% were seen once. Study results and caveats: Reports indicated that newly diagnosed patients had lower baseline TCR diversity than healthy donors did. Initiation of nivolumab under 1 year after ASCT led to exclusion of patients.

This receptor was taken from a human donor with classical Hodgkin lymphoma. The input for sequencing was peripheral blood mononuclear cells (PBMCs), taken before the second cycle of nivolumab.

The CDR3 coding sequence is TGCGCCAGCAGTCGTAAGGGGATCTCTGGAAACACCATATATTTT. It encodes CASSRKGISGNTIYF. V usage is TRBV23-1 and J usage is TRBJ1-3, with TRBD1 as a possible D gene (5 bases). TRBV23-1 qualifies as an ORF whose function is uncertain. The CDR3 extends over 15 amino acids. V lost 4 bases to trimming and J lost 0 bases, with 10 bases between them.